Here is one TCR beta chain with its context. The authors' processing: Cell counts per sample came from amplifying reference gene primers. Data came from immunoSEQ multiplex PCR; TCRdb stores just in-frame clones and leaves some out. V and J calls plus clone size are reproduced from that table; the DNA served to infer D and trimming. Of 90,000 to 120,000 clones detected, around 90% appear once; the ten largest clones hold around 6%. These data originate in a study of blood T cell repertoires in COVID-19. Looking at the study overall: Material from acute and convalescent COVID-19 was sourced from the United States, Italy and Spain. Sample material is recorded as cDNA or gDNA derived from T cells, B-cell-depleted T cells, or PBMCs.

The ends lost 2 bases at V and 11 bases at J; junction bases unmatched: 11. CDR1 MNHEY and CDR2 SVGEGT come from the germline V gene. CDR3 length: 15 amino acids. This clonotype was obtained from a human donor in a cohort sampled during active COVID-19. The V call is TRBV6-2 or TRBV6-3, the J call TRBJ1-1; 10 nucleotides agree with TRBD1. The sample was peripheral blood. CDR3 region: CASSYGGTGVFGAFF. The CDR3 DNA follows: TGTGCCAGCAGTTACGGCGGGACAGGGGTTTTCGGGGCTTTCTTT.